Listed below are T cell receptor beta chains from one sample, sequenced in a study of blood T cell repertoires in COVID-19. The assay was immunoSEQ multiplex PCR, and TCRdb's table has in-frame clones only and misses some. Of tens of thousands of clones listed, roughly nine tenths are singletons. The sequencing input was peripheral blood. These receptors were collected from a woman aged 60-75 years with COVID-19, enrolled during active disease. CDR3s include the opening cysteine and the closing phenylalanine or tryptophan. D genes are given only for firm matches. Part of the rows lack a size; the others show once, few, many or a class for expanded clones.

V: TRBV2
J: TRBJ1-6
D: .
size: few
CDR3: CASTGLGRDNSPLHF
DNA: TGTGCCAGCACCGGGCTTGGGCGGGATAATTCACCCCTCCACTTT

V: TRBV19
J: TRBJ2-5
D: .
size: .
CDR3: CASSIDVQEETQYF
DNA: TGTGCCAGTAGTATAGATGTACAAGAAGAGACCCAGTACTTC

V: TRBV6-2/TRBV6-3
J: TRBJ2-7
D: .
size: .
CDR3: CASSYSYYEQYF
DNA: TGTGCCAGCAGTTACTCTTACTACGAGCAGTACTTC

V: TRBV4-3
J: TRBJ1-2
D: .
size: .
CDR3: CASSQDHRGNHGYTF
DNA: TGCGCCAGCAGCCAAGATCACCGGGGAAACCATGGCTACACCTTC

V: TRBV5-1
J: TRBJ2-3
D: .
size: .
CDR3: CASSLAADTQYF
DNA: TGCGCCAGCAGCTTGGCCGCAGATACGCAGTATTTT

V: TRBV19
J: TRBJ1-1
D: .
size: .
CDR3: CASSPRRAPMNTEAFF
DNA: TGTGCCAGTAGCCCCCGCAGGGCGCCGATGAACACTGAAGCTTTCTTT

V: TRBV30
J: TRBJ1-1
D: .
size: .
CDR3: CAWSLQGNTEAFF
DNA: TGTGCCTGGAGCCTACAGGGGAACACTGAAGCTTTCTTT

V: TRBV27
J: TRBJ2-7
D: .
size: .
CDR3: CASSLGGEYEQYF
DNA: TGTGCCAGCAGTTTAGGCGGGGAATACGAGCAGTACTTC

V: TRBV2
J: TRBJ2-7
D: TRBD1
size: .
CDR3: CASSPRDRGTYEQYF
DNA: TGTGCCAGCAGCCCACGGGACAGGGGAACCTACGAGCAGTACTTC

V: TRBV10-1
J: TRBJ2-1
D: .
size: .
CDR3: CASSDRGLEARAAYNEQFF
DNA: TGCGCCAGCAGTGATCGGGGTCTCGAGGCGCGAGCCGCCTACAATGAGCAGTTCTTC

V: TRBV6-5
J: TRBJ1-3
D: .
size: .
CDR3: CASSYPGAAGGNTIYF
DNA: TGTGCCAGCAGTTACCCTGGGGCCGCGGGGGGAAACACCATATATTTT

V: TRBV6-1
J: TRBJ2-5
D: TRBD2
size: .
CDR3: CASSEVGLAGSETQYF
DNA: TGTGCCAGCAGTGAAGTAGGACTAGCGGGGTCAGAGACCCAGTACTTC

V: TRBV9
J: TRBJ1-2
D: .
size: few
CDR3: CASSVSRGESYYGYTF
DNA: TGTGCCAGCAGCGTATCTCGGGGAGAGTCGTACTATGGCTACACCTTC

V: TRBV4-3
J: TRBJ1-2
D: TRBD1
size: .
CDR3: CASSQSRSGTVNYGYTF
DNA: TGCGCCAGCAGCCAAAGCCGATCCGGGACAGTAAACTATGGCTACACCTTC

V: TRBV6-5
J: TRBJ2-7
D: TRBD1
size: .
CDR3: CASSSQWTGSYEQYF
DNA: TGTGCCAGCAGTTCGCAATGGACAGGGTCCTACGAGCAGTACTTC

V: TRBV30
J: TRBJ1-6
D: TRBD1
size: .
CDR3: CAWSPYQGVSYNSPLHF
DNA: TGTGCCTGGAGCCCGTACCAGGGGGTCTCCTATAATTCACCCCTCCACTTT

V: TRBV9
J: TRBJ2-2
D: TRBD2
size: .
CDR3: CASSVGLAGTGELFF
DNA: TGTGCCAGCAGCGTAGGACTAGCGGGGACCGGGGAGCTGTTTTTT

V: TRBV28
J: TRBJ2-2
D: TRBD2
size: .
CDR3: CASQAGGKTGELFF
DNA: TGTGCCAGCCAAGCGGGGGGCAAGACCGGGGAGCTGTTTTTT

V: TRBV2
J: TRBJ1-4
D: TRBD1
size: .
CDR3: CASSAPDRGAEKLFF
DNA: TGTGCCAGCAGTGCCCCGGACAGGGGGGCTGAAAAACTGTTTTTT

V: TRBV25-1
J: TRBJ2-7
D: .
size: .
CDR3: CASRDGRGSYEQYF
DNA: TGTGCCAGCAGGGATGGACGGGGCTCCTACGAGCAGTACTTC

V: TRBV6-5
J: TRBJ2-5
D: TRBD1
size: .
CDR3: CASSRDRAKTQYF
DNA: TGTGCCAGCAGCCGCGACAGGGCGAAGACCCAGTACTTC

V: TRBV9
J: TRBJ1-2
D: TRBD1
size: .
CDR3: CASSVMTGGVGYTF
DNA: TGTGCCAGCAGCGTAATGACAGGGGGAGTTGGCTACACCTTC

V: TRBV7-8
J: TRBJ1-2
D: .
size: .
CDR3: CASSPSPGYGYTF
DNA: TGTGCCAGCAGCCCCTCCCCGGGCTATGGCTACACCTTC

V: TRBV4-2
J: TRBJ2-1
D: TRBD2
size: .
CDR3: CASSQEPSGGAYNEQFF
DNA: TGTGCCAGCAGCCAGGAACCTAGCGGGGGGGCCTACAATGAGCAGTTCTTC

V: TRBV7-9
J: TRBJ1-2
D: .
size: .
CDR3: CASSPRSEYGYTF
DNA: TGTGCCAGCAGCCCTAGATCAGAATATGGCTACACCTTC

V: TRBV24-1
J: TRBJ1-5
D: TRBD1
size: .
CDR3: CATRYPGTDRNQPQHF
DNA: TGTGCCACCAGATACCCCGGGACAGATCGCAATCAGCCCCAGCATTTT

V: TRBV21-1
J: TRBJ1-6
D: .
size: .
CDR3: CASSSRGSSYNSPLHF
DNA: TGTGCCAGCAGCAGCAGGGGGAGCTCCTATAATTCACCCCTCCACTTT

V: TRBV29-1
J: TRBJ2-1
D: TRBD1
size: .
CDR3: CSVEGWTGAMSSYNEQFF
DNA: TGCAGCGTTGAAGGTTGGACAGGGGCCATGAGCTCCTACAATGAGCAGTTCTTC

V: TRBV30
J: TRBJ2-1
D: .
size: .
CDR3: CAWRDRHAEQFF
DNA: TGTGCCTGGAGGGACAGACACGCGGAGCAGTTCTTC

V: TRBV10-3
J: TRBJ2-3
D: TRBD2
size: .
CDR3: CAISDETSGVRIDTQYF
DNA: TGTGCCATCAGTGACGAGACTAGCGGGGTACGGATAGATACGCAGTATTTT

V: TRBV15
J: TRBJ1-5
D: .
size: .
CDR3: CATSRDGGIYQPQHF
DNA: TGTGCCACCAGCAGAGATGGAGGGATTTATCAGCCCCAGCATTTT

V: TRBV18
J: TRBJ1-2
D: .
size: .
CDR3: CASSPRAEVGYGYTF
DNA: TGTGCCAGCTCACCACGAGCAGAAGTCGGGTATGGCTACACCTTC

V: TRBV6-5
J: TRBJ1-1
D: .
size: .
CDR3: CASSYKRAAEAFF
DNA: TGTGCCAGCAGTTACAAGAGGGCAGCTGAAGCTTTCTTT

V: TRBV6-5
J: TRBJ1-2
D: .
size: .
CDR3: CAVRSRGGYGYTF
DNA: TGTGCCGTCAGGTCGCGAGGAGGCTATGGCTACACCTTC

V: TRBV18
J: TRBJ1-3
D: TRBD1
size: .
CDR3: CASSAGQAYTIYF
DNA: TGTGCCAGCTCAGCGGGACAGGCGTACACCATATATTTT

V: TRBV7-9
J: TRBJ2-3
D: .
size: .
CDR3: CASSETSYNQYF
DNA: TGTGCCAGCAGCGAGACTAGTTATAATCAGTATTTT

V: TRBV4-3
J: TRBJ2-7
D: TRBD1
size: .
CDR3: CASSQDRGLTYEQYF
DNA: TGCGCCAGCAGCCAGGACAGGGGGCTAACTTACGAGCAGTACTTC

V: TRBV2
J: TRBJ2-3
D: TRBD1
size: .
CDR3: CASRGQPTDTQYF
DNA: TGTGCCAGCAGGGGACAGCCTACAGATACGCAGTATTTT

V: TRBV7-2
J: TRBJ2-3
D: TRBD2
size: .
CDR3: CASSFRMRGSTDTQYF
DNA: TGTGCCAGCAGCTTCCGTATGCGGGGGAGCACAGATACGCAGTATTTT

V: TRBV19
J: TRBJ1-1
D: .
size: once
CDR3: CASNPLFRGLPGDTEAFF
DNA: TGTGCCAGTAACCCCCTGTTTAGGGGTCTCCCTGGGGACACTGAAGCTTTCTTT

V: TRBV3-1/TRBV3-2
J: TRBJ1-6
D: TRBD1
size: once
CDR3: CASSTGQGDSPLHF
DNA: TGTGCCAGCAGCACGGGACAGGGCGATTCACCCCTCCACTTT

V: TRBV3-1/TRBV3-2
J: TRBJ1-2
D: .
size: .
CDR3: CASSQDLARGRTPGYTF
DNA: TGTGCCAGCAGCCAAGATCTGGCAAGGGGCCGTACCCCAGGCTACACCTTC

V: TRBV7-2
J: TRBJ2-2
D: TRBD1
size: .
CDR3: CASSSQTGGAGELFF
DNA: TGTGCCAGCAGCTCCCAAACAGGGGGTGCCGGGGAGCTGTTTTTT

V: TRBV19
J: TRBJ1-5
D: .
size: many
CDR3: CASRQGLYSNQPQHF
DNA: TGTGCCAGTAGACAGGGCCTTTATAGCAATCAGCCCCAGCATTTT

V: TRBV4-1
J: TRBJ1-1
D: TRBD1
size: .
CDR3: CASSQVPLRRQGVTEAFF
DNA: TGCGCCAGCAGCCAAGTCCCCCTTCGGCGGCAGGGGGTCACTGAAGCTTTCTTT

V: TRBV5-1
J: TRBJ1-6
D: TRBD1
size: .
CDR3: CASSLGQGENSPLHF
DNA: TGCGCCAGCAGCTTGGGACAGGGCGAGAATTCACCCCTCCACTTT

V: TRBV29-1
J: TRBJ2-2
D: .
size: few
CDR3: CSSRDTGELFF
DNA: TGCAGCTCTCGGGACACCGGGGAGCTGTTTTTT

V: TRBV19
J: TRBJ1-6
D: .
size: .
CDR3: CASQWRADNSPLHF
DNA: TGTGCCAGCCAGTGGAGAGCGGATAATTCACCCCTCCACTTT

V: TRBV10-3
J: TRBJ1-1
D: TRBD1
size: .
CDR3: CAISPGQGRDEAFF
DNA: TGTGCCATCAGTCCCGGACAGGGGAGAGATGAAGCTTTCTTT

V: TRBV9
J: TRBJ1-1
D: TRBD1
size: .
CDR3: CASSVRAGQGKAFF
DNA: TGTGCCAGCAGCGTACGGGCGGGACAGGGAAAAGCTTTCTTT

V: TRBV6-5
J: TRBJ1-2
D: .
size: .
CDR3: CASSYRANYGYTF
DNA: TGTGCCAGCAGTTACAGAGCTAACTATGGCTACACCTTC

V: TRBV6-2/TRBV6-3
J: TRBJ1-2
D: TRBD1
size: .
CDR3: CASSPDRGHEITNGYTF
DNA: TGTGCCAGCAGCCCAGACAGGGGGCATGAAATAACTAATGGCTACACCTTC

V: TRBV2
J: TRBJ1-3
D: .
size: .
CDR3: CASSPREAGNTIYF
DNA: TGTGCCAGCAGTCCCAGGGAGGCTGGAAACACCATATATTTT

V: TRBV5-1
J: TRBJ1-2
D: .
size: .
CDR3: CASSLGGQGSYGYTF
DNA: TGCGCCAGCAGCTTGGGAGGGCAGGGGAGCTATGGCTACACCTTC

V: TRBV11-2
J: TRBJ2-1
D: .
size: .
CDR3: CASSDPAGFEQFF
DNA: TGTGCCAGCAGCGACCCGGCGGGGTTTGAGCAGTTCTTC

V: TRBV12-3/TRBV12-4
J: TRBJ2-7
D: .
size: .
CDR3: CASSLVLSYEQYF
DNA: TGTGCCAGCAGTTTAGTTTTATCCTACGAGCAGTACTTC

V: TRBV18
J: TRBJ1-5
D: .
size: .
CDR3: CASSPRLPITNQPQHF
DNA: TGTGCCAGCTCACCCAGACTTCCGATAACGAATCAGCCCCAGCATTTT

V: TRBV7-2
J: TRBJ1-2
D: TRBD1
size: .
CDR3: CASSDRQGAGGYTF
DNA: TGTGCCAGCAGCGACCGACAGGGGGCCGGTGGCTACACCTTC

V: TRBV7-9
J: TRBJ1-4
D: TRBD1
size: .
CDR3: CASSRRQGNNEKLFF
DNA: TGTGCCAGCAGCCGAAGACAGGGGAATAATGAAAAACTGTTTTTT